A single sample gave rise to the 28 T cell receptor beta chains below, sequenced in a study of cytomegalovirus exposure and HLA in healthy donors. PCR involved 60 Vbeta and 13 Jbeta primers. Some clones are missing from TCRdb's copy, which holds only in-frame ones; the method was immunoSEQ multiplex PCR. This sample has roughly 40,000 clones, with over 70% found just once. Input material: PBMCs. These TCRs come from a man in his forties or fifties in good health and CMV-seronegative.

The sample holds one count of this clone. The chain carries TRBV6-6 and TRBJ2-4, with D maybe TRBD2 (5 bases). Trimming took off 8 bases at V and 0 bases at J, with 11 bases between the two ends. This CDR3 comprises 14 residues. Germline CDR1 is MNHNY and CDR2 is SVGAGI (reference sequence). The CDR3 coding sequence is TGTGCCAGCGGACTGGGCCTAGCCAAAAACATTCAGTACTTC. It codes for CASGLGLAKNIQYF.

The V call is TRBV6-1, the J call TRBJ2-1; 8 positions match TRBD2. Germline V gene lookup returns CDR1 MNHNS and CDR2 SASEGT. CDR3 length: 14 amino acids. V was pared by 5 bases and J by 8 bases, with 8 bases of the junction left unmatched. The CDR3 bases are TGTGCCAGCAGTTCCGGGGGGGGCCGTTATGAGCAGTTCTTC. This codes for CASSSGGGRYEQFF.

The chain employs TRBV19 and TRBJ2-7; weak D call: TRBD1 (6 bases). V was pared by 5 bases and J by 3 bases, with 14 bases between. This CDR3 region has 14 residues. Looked up from germline, CDR1 is LNHDA and CDR2 is SQIVND (reference sequence). The CDR3 loop is CASSGWDTSYEQYF. DNA of the CDR3: TGTGCCAGTAGTGGGTGGGACACTAGCTACGAGCAGTACTTC.

The chain combines TRBV28 with TRBJ2-1; TRBD2 agrees at 9 bases. The V and J ends lost 4 bases and 5 bases, in that order; junction bases with no gene match: 9. Germline CDR1 and CDR2: MDHEN and SYDVKM. The CDR3 is 16 residues long. The CDR3 DNA is TGTGCCAGCAGTTCCGCCTTAGCGGGAGATCACAATGAGCAGTTCTTC. Translated, it gives CASSSALAGDHNEQFF.

This clone was counted between two and nine times. The chain combines TRBV6-5 with TRBJ2-7; TRBD1 agrees at 8 bases. Germline CDR1 is MNHEY and CDR2 is SVGAGI. The CDR3 is made up of 13 amino acids. V gave up 5 bases and J gave up 5 bases; unmatched junction bases: 5. CDR3 in amino acids: CASSRQGFHEQYF. For the CDR3, the DNA is TGTGCCAGCAGTCGACAGGGGTTTCACGAGCAGTACTTC.

This chain uses TRBV18 with TRBJ1-4; tentative D call: TRBD1 (6 bases). Trimming removed 4 bases from V and 7 bases from J, with 16 bases in between. The CDR3 contains 15 residues. From germline, CDR1 is KGHSH and CDR2 LQKENI. CDR3 DNA sequence: TGTGCCAGCTCACTACCCTCTACAGGGACTGAAAAACTGTTTTTT. Its protein product is CASSLPSTGTEKLFF. The full variable domain, completed using reference TRBV18 and TRBJ1-4, is NAGVMQNPRHLVRRRGQEARLRCSPMKGHSHVYWYRQLPEEGLKFMVYLQKENIIDESGMPKERFSAEFPKEGPSILRIQQVVRGDSAAYFCASSLPSTGTEKLFFGSGTQLSVL.

This clone has a single count. This chain connects TRBV15 to TRBJ2-6; TRBD1 agrees at 9 bases. The length of the CDR3 is 18 residues. V was pared by 2 bases and J by 1 base, with 6 bases of the junction left unmatched. Germline-derived CDR1 and CDR2 are LNHNV and YYDKDF (reference sequence). The CDR3, as DNA: TGTGCCACCAGCAGACAACAGGGGGCGCTATCTGGGGCCAACGTCCTGACTTTC. Translation: CATSRQQGALSGANVLTF.

In regard to this clone: At one boundary the junction diverges from the germline segment, which might be a read error. This chain connects TRBV7-9 to TRBJ2-7; D may be TRBD2 (5 bases). The length of the CDR3 is 12 residues. Germline assignment: CDR1 SEHNR and CDR2 FQNEAQ (reference sequence). The CDR3 sequence is CSSGLFLYEQYF. DNA for the CDR3: TGTTCCAGCGGACTCTTCCTTTACGAGCAGTACTTC.

The chain carries TRBV27 and TRBJ1-1; 7 bases line up with TRBD1. CDR3 length: 13 residues. Per germline, CDR1 MNHEY and CDR2 SMNVEV (reference sequence). The trim removed 6 bases at V and 1 base at J, leaving 2 bases unmatched. The DNA of the CDR3 is TGTGCCAGCAGCTGGACAGGGAACACTGAAGCTTTCTTT. It specifies CASSWTGNTEAFF.

This clone was detected only once. One end of the junction does not line up with germline, which may come from a read error. The genes are TRBV7-9 and TRBJ2-7; D might be TRBD2 (7 bases). The germline V gene encodes CDR1 SEHNR and CDR2 FQNEAQ (reference sequence). CDR3 length equals 17 residues. The CDR3 DNA sequence: TGTTCCAGCAGCTTAGAGATGGGGGGGCCACTCTCCTACGAGCAGTACTTC. Its translation: CSSSLEMGGPLSYEQYF.

V gene TRBV5-5 combines with J gene TRBJ2-7; 10 nucleotides align to TRBD2. The J segment lost 1 base and the V segment lost 2 bases, leaving 9 bases of the junction unmatched. The CDR3 runs to 17 residues. Germline CDR1 is SGHKS and CDR2 is YYEKEE (reference sequence). The CDR3 region has the DNA TGTGCCAGCAGCTTAGAACTAGCGGGGTTCTCTTCCTACGAGCAGTACTTC. This codes for CASSLELAGFSSYEQYF.

V usage is TRBV5-4 and J usage is TRBJ2-3; 7 bases map to TRBD1. This CDR3 contains 15 residues. With V trimmed by 3 bases and J by 5 bases, 9 bases remained unmatched. CDR1 SGHNT and CDR2 YYREEE come from the germline V gene (reference sequence). As DNA, the CDR3 is TGTGCCAGCAGCTCAACGACAGGGATGGTAGATACGCAGTATTTT. Translated, it gives CASSSTTGMVDTQYF.

The rearrangement links TRBV5-6 to TRBJ1-2, with D perhaps matching TRBD1 (6 bases). Trimming left V 0 bases short and J 5 bases short, with 11 bases between. This CDR3 is 14 amino acids long. Germline CDR1 reads SGHDT; CDR2 reads YYEEEE. The CDR3 DNA reads as TGTGCCAGCAGCTTGGGGGACAACATTTATGGCTACACCTTC. It yields the protein CASSLGDNIYGYTF.

This clone was picked up one time. The chain carries TRBV7-9 and TRBJ1-1; TRBD1 matches at 11 bases. V lost 8 bases to trimming and J lost 6 bases; unmatched junction nucleotides: 2. The CDR3 extends over 12 amino acids. Per germline, CDR1 SEHNR and CDR2 FQNEAQ (reference sequence). In DNA, the CDR3 is TGTGCCAGCGGACAGGGGGCTTCTGAAGCTTTCTTT. This encodes CASGQGASEAFF.

The chain uses TRBV28 and TRBJ1-6, with D unclear. The CDR3 extends over 13 amino acids. Trimming pared 5 bases from V and 1 base from J, leaving 3 bases between. CDR1 and CDR2 (germline): MDHEN, SYDVKM. CDR3 region: CASSPSYNSPLHF. CDR3 sequence (DNA): TGTGCCAGCAGTCCTTCCTATAATTCACCCCTCCACTTT.

The chain has TRBV11-2 and TRBJ1-6, with 7 bases identical to TRBD1. Per the germline V gene, CDR1 is SGHAT and CDR2 is FQNNGV. The trim removed 0 bases at V and 10 bases at J, leaving 6 bases unmatched. The CDR3 covers 15 residues. The CDR3 protein is CASSLETGTRSPLHF. The CDR3 bases are TGTGCCAGCAGCTTAGAGACAGGGACTCGCTCACCCCTCCACTTT.

The J gene is TRBJ2-1, the V gene TRBV7-3; 7 nucleotides agree with TRBD2. The CDR3 covers 15 residues. Germline values: CDR1 SGHTA, CDR2 FQGTGA. V shed 6 bases, J shed 8 bases, and the junction held 13 bases outside the gene matches. This CDR3 is CASSSTAGVEYEQFF. CDR3 sequence (DNA): TGTGCCAGCAGTTCCACCGCGGGGGTAGAATATGAGCAGTTCTTC.

The chain has TRBV7-2 and TRBJ2-5; 9 bases align to TRBD1. Germline V gene data show CDR1 as SGHTA and CDR2 as FQGNSA. V dropped 5 bases and J dropped 4; count of bases not matched to a gene: 5. The CDR3 is 14 amino acids. CDR3 sequence (DNA): TGTGCCAGCAGCCCGGGACAGGGTGTAGAGACCCAGTACTTC. Its protein product is CASSPGQGVETQYF.

The V call is TRBV28, the J call TRBJ2-7; no definite D call. The CDR3 loop spans 17 amino acids. The V gene's germline CDR1 is MDHEN and CDR2 SYDVKM. The germline V and J ends were trimmed by 2 bases and 2 bases, with 19 bases remaining between them. CDR3 residues: CASSLIRTIARAYEQYF. In nucleotides, the CDR3 is TGTGCCAGCAGTTTAATACGCACCATTGCTAGAGCCTACGAGCAGTACTTC.

The rearrangement joins TRBV5-8 to TRBJ2-1, with TRBD2 matching over 9 bases. The CDR3 covers 15 residues. The junction had 6 bases not matched to a gene; V was cut back by 0 bases and J by 8 bases. The germline V gene has CDR1 SGHTS and CDR2 YDEGEE. The CDR3 spells CASSLGLAGRDEQFF. CDR3 nucleotide sequence: TGTGCCAGCAGCTTGGGGCTAGCGGGACGCGATGAGCAGTTCTTC.

This chain joins TRBV7-9 and TRBJ1-3, with TRBD1 as a possible D gene (6 bases). With 5 bases removed from V and 4 bases from J, the gap between germline ends came to 15 bases. Germline lookup yields CDR1 SEHNR and CDR2 FQNEAQ (reference sequence). This CDR3 is built from 15 residues. CDR3 sequence: CASSTPTGQGNTIYF. For the CDR3, the DNA is TGTGCCAGCAGCACCCCGACGGGACAAGGAAACACCATATATTTT.

The V and J genes are TRBV7-2 and TRBJ2-3, with 7 bases aligning to TRBD1. Germline V gives CDR1 SGHTA, CDR2 FQGNSA. This CDR3 region has 13 residues. V gave up 6 bases and J gave up 6 bases; unmatched junction bases: 6. The CDR3 DNA reads TGTGCCAGCAGAACAGGGGACGGGGATACGCAGTATTTT. Translation gives CASRTGDGDTQYF.

This sequence joins TRBV11-3 and TRBJ2-5; the D gene is possibly TRBD1 (5 bases). The CDR3 is 14 amino acids. In germline, CDR1 is SGHNT, CDR2 YENEEA. V lost 2 bases, J lost 1 base, and 8 bases lay in between. CDR3 coding DNA: TGTGCCAGCAGCTTACAGGGCGCCCAAGAGACCCAGTACTTC. Encoded protein: CASSLQGAQETQYF.

The rearrangement joins TRBV29-1 to TRBJ2-3; 8 bases agree with TRBD1. Trimming removed 8 bases from V and 6 bases from J; junction bases left unmatched: 7. This CDR3 is 12 amino acids long. CDR1 and CDR2 (germline): SQVTM, ANQGSEA. The CDR3 DNA reads TGCAGCTACTGCCAGGGGGCCGATACGCAGTATTTT. Its protein product is CSYCQGADTQYF.

In this sample, this clone turned up once. This sequence joins TRBV27 and TRBJ1-2, with TRBD1 identical over 8 bases. CDR3 size: 14 residues. V shed 6 bases and J 4 bases; nucleotides not matched to a gene: 7. Per germline, CDR1 MNHEY and CDR2 SMNVEV (reference sequence). DNA of the CDR3: TGTGCCAGCAGGGGACAGGAGGGGCCCTATGGCTACACCTTC. It specifies CASRGQEGPYGYTF.

V is TRBV18 and J is TRBJ2-5; unclear D gene. This CDR3 contains 13 residues. Trimming took off 3 bases at V and 0 bases at J, with 5 bases between the two ends. Germline V gene sequence: CDR1 KGHSH, CDR2 LQKENI. The CDR3 DNA follows: TGTGCCAGCTCACCCAGTAACCAAGAGACCCAGTACTTC. It translates to CASSPSNQETQYF.

This CDR3 is CASSVEEGPLHF. The CDR3 region has the DNA TGTGCCAGCAGCGTAGAGGAGGGGCCCCTCCACTTT. This chain connects TRBV9 to TRBJ1-6; possible D gene TRBD1, 5 bases. This CDR3 has 12 amino acids. With 0 bases removed from V and 13 bases from J, the gap between germline ends came to 8 bases. Germline V gives CDR1 SGDLS, CDR2 YYNGEE. The complete variable domain, with remaining parts taken from reference TRBV9 and TRBJ1-6, reads DSGVTQTPKHLITATGQRVTLRCSPRSGDLSVYWYQQSLDQGLQFLIQYYNGEERAKGNILERFSAQQFPDLHSELNLSSLELGDSALYFCASSVEEGPLHFGNGTRLTVT.

The chain couples TRBV25-1 to TRBJ1-2, with D uncertain. This CDR3 is built from 13 residues. V gave up 4 bases and J gave up 8 bases, with 14 bases separating them. Per germline, CDR1 MGHDK and CDR2 SYGVNS. CDR3 DNA: TGTGCCAGCAGTGCGAGTATTCTGCGAGGCTACACCTTC. The encoded protein is CASSASILRGYTF.